This is a list of T cell receptor beta chains from one sample in a study of chemoradiotherapy in HPV16-positive cancers. Libraries were prepared by immunoSEQ multiplex PCR; TCRdb keeps only in-frame clonotypes and omits some of them. The sample contains fewer than 25,000 clones, 80% to 95% of which appear only once. Here the sequenced sample was blood, taken from a patient who underwent chemoradiotherapy. The receptors here all came from a human donor with HPV-associated anogenital cancer. The CDR3 runs from the conserved cysteine through the conserved F or W. Fields, in order: J gene, D gene, V gene, clone size, CDR3 protein, CDR3 DNA. D genes are given only for firm matches. Size values are once, few and many counts, or a class for expanded clones, and some rows have none.

TRBJ2-7 | - | TRBV5-5 | - | CASSRGGAGNEQYF | TGTGCCAGCAGCCGCGGCGGGGCGGGAAACGAGCAGTACTTC
TRBJ2-1 | - | TRBV9 | - | CASSGGWGNEQFF | TGTGCCAGCAGCGGGGGATGGGGCAATGAGCAGTTCTTC
TRBJ1-4 | TRBD1 | TRBV28 | - | CASSYTAGGEDEKLFF | TGTGCCAGCAGTTACACCGCAGGGGGTGAGGATGAAAAACTGTTTTTT
TRBJ2-2 | - | TRBV6-4 | - | CVWGWVGMDTGELFF | TGTGTCTGGGGCTGGGTGGGCATGGACACCGGGGAGCTGTTTTTT
TRBJ2-3 | TRBD2 | TRBV28 | - | CASSLASGSTDTQYF | TGTGCCAGCAGTTTAGCTAGCGGGAGCACAGATACGCAGTATTTT
TRBJ1-4 | - | TRBV6-5 | - | CASSYVQINEKLFF | TGTGCCAGCAGTTACGTACAGATTAATGAAAAACTGTTTTTT
TRBJ1-2 | TRBD1 | TRBV18 | - | CASSPKTGTYGYTF | TGTGCCAGCTCACCAAAGACAGGGACTTATGGCTACACCTTC
TRBJ2-2 | TRBD2 | TRBV5-6 | few | CASSYAGLAGGTGELFF | TGTGCCAGCAGCTACGCGGGACTAGCGGGGGGGACCGGGGAGCTGTTTTTT
TRBJ1-6 | - | TRBV4-2 | - | CASSRKEVWDSPLHF | TGTGCCAGCAGCCGGAAGGAGGTATGGGATTCACCCCTCCACTTT
TRBJ2-5 | - | TRBV7-2 | - | CASSFSLGETQYF | TGTGCCAGCAGCTTCAGCCTGGGGGAGACCCAGTACTTC
TRBJ2-3 | - | TRBV6-5 | - | CASSPAARTTDTQYF | TGTGCCAGCAGCCCCGCGGCGCGGACCACAGATACGCAGTATTTT
TRBJ1-1 | - | TRBV5-1 | - | CASSFRASNTEAFF | TGCGCCAGCAGCTTTAGGGCTTCGAACACTGAAGCTTTCTTT
TRBJ2-2 | TRBD1 | TRBV7-3 | once | CASSFLQGAGELFF | TGTGCCAGCAGCTTCCTACAGGGGGCCGGGGAGCTGTTTTTT
TRBJ1-1 | - | TRBV27 | - | CASSTYRVAEAFF | TGTGCCAGCAGTACTTACAGGGTCGCTGAAGCTTTCTTT
TRBJ2-1 | - | TRBV7-3 | - | CASSWDLSSYNEQFF | TGTGCCAGCAGCTGGGACTTAAGCTCCTACAATGAGCAGTTCTTC
TRBJ1-2 | - | TRBV29-1 | - | CSVEGGPKEGYTF | TGCAGCGTTGAAGGAGGTCCTAAGGAGGGCTACACCTTC
TRBJ2-7 | - | TRBV5-4 | - | CASSSMGRNYEQYF | TGTGCCAGCAGCTCTATGGGACGGAACTACGAGCAGTACTTC
TRBJ1-4 | - | TRBV29-1 | - | CSVGRHEGNNEKLFF | TGCAGCGTTGGCAGACACGAAGGAAATAATGAAAAACTGTTTTTT
TRBJ2-5 | TRBD1 | TRBV28 | - | CASSTPGQGDGETQYF | TGTGCCAGCAGTACACCGGGACAGGGAGATGGAGAGACCCAGTACTTC
TRBJ2-5 | - | TRBV5-1 | - | CASSFGLQETQYF | TGCGCCAGCAGCTTCGGACTCCAAGAGACCCAGTACTTC
TRBJ1-2 | TRBD1 | TRBV6-5 | - | CASSYSEGPGGGYTF | TGTGCCAGCAGTTACTCCGAGGGGCCAGGGGGTGGCTACACCTTC
TRBJ1-6 | - | TRBV19 | - | CASSVQVVNSPLHF | TGTGCCAGTTCAGTGCAGGTTGTTAATTCACCCCTCCACTTT
TRBJ1-4 | - | TRBV18 | - | CASFPRAANEKLFF | TGTGCCAGCTTTCCACGGGCAGCTAATGAAAAACTGTTTTTT
TRBJ1-3 | - | TRBV5-1 | few | CASSLDSSGNTIYF | TGCGCCAGCAGCTTGGACAGCTCTGGAAACACCATATATTTT
TRBJ1-5 | - | TRBV19 | - | CASSTDYWQPQHF | TGTGCCAGTAGTACCGATTACTGGCAGCCCCAGCATTTT
TRBJ1-4 | - | TRBV4-3 | - | CASSQDARGREKLFF | TGCGCCAGCAGCCAAGATGCAAGGGGGAGGGAAAAACTGTTTTTT
TRBJ1-6 | TRBD1 | TRBV7-2 | - | CASSRDSNSPLHF | TGTGCCAGCAGTCGGGACAGTAATTCACCCCTCCACTTT
TRBJ2-1 | TRBD2 | TRBV6-5 | - | CAAGPGASGSNEQFF | TGTGCCGCCGGCCCCGGGGCTAGCGGGAGTAATGAGCAGTTCTTC
TRBJ1-6 | - | TRBV7-2 | few | CASSLAERAIVYNSPLHF | TGTGCCAGCAGCTTAGCGGAAAGGGCCATCGTCTATAATTCACCCCTCCACTTT
TRBJ2-2 | - | TRBV27 | once | CASSLLASLGTGELFF | TGTGCCAGCAGTCTCCTGGCTAGTCTTGGGACCGGGGAGCTGTTTTTT
TRBJ2-1 | - | TRBV4-1 | - | CASSHPRRGRYNEQFF | TGCGCCAGCAGCCACCCAAGGCGGGGTCGGTACAATGAGCAGTTCTTC
TRBJ2-6 | - | TRBV7-6 | - | CASSPRVSGGGANVLTF | TGTGCCAGCAGCCCGAGGGTCTCTGGGGGAGGGGCCAACGTCCTGACTTTC
TRBJ1-4 | - | TRBV6-5 | - | CASSYSSWGANEKLFF | TGTGCCAGCAGTTACTCGTCCTGGGGGGCTAATGAAAAACTGTTTTTT
TRBJ2-2 | - | TRBV9 | few | CASSVRTTGELFF | TGTGCCAGCAGCGTCCGGACAACCGGGGAGCTGTTTTTT
TRBJ1-6 | TRBD1 | TRBV4-1 | - | CASSQGQGESYNSPLHF | TGCGCCAGCAGCCAAGGACAGGGAGAATCCTATAATTCACCCCTCCACTTT
TRBJ1-2 | - | TRBV7-2 | - | CASSPAGLSNYGYTF | TGTGCCAGCAGCCCCGCGGGTCTTTCTAACTATGGCTACACCTTC
TRBJ1-4 | - | TRBV6-5 | - | CASRYQRRSNEKLFF | TGTGCCAGCAGATATCAGAGGCGGTCTAATGAAAAACTGTTTTTT
TRBJ1-1 | - | TRBV11-2 | - | CASSLGRGAEAFF | TGTGCCAGCAGCTTAGGAAGGGGCGCTGAAGCTTTCTTT
TRBJ2-3 | TRBD1 | TRBV18 | - | CASSPTGEYTQYF | TGTGCCAGCTCACCCACAGGGGAGTATACGCAGTATTTT
TRBJ1-4 | - | TRBV14 | once | CASSHTGLGEKLFF | TGTGCCAGCAGCCATACAGGGTTAGGAGAAAAACTGTTTTTT
TRBJ1-2 | - | TRBV19 | - | CASSITSNYGYTF | TGTGCCAGTAGTATAACGAGTAACTATGGCTACACCTTC
TRBJ1-3 | - | TRBV25-1 | - | CASSPSQVPGNTIYF | TGTGCCAGCAGTCCCAGTCAGGTACCTGGAAACACCATATATTTT
TRBJ2-3 | - | TRBV7-6 | - | CASSLSLPTPTSTDTQYF | TGTGCCAGCAGCTTAAGTTTGCCCACCCCTACCTCTACAGATACGCAGTATTTT
TRBJ1-6 | TRBD1 | TRBV7-9 | - | CASSEDRGGYNSPLHF | TGTGCCAGCAGCGAGGACAGGGGGGGATATAATTCACCCCTCCACTTT
TRBJ2-3 | - | TRBV6-6 | - | CASRTDPAFHTDTQYF | TGTGCCAGCAGAACTGACCCCGCTTTTCACACAGATACGCAGTATTTT
TRBJ2-7 | TRBD1 | TRBV19 | - | CASSTGIRDRSYEQYF | TGTGCCAGTAGTACGGGTATCCGGGACAGGTCTTACGAGCAGTACTTC
TRBJ2-2 | - | TRBV4-3 | - | CASSRSTGTGELFF | TGCGCCAGCAGCCGTAGTACAGGCACCGGGGAGCTGTTTTTT
TRBJ2-7 | TRBD1 | TRBV7-9 | - | CASSTDRGRVGLEQYF | TGTGCCAGCAGCACCGACAGGGGGCGGGTTGGGCTCGAGCAGTACTTC
TRBJ1-6 | TRBD1 | TRBV6-1 | - | CASETGGEISPLHF | TGTGCCAGCGAGACAGGGGGCGAGATTTCACCCCTCCACTTT
TRBJ2-5 | TRBD1 | TRBV25-1 | - | CASSEDRGIQETQYF | TGTGCCAGCAGTGAAGACAGGGGCATCCAAGAGACCCAGTACTTC
TRBJ1-3 | TRBD1 | TRBV7-3 | - | CASSLGPGGGNTIYF | TGTGCCAGCAGTTTGGGCCCAGGGGGTGGAAACACCATATATTTT
TRBJ2-2 | TRBD2 | TRBV5-4 | once | CASTKSSGGAGELFF | TGTGCCAGCACGAAGTCTAGCGGGGGGGCCGGGGAGCTGTTTTTT
TRBJ1-1 | - | TRBV5-1 | - | CASSLGGLNTEAFF | TGCGCCAGCAGCTTGGGTGGATTGAACACTGAAGCTTTCTTT